The source of this TCR beta chain is a study of vaccination effects on CD4 cells after COVID-19 (dated by TCRdb to between 2020 and 2023). Describing the broader study: Post-vaccine samples across the study were collected a median of 72 days after the second dose, with a range of 14 to 241. Altogether, roughly 10 COVID-19 convalescent patients and several SARS-CoV-2-naive healthy vaccine recipients made up the full study. Cultures from other donors in the study were sequenced with the Oncomine TCR Beta short-read assay on an Illumina iSeq 100. SARS-CoV-2 spike-specific CD4+ TCR repertoires were compared before and after mRNA vaccination in COVID-19 convalescent patients and in infection-naive vaccine recipients.

Receptor libraries were prepared by the immunoSEQ multiplex PCR assay. DNA from the cultured, isolated CD4+ T cells was subjected to TCR beta CDR3 sequencing. As for how the authors treated the data: Non-productive TCR sequences were removed, reads were trimmed to the CDR3 region, and CDR3s of at least 7 amino acids were retained. The MANAFEST web app was used to pick out antigen-specific clonotypes by comparing their expansion in peptide wells with that in reference cultures. To be called positive, a clone needed expansion at FDR<0.05 compared with the reference and with all other wells, an odds ratio greater than 5, and a frequency greater than 0.1% in two replicate wells. A clonotype was defined as cross-reactive if the clonotype was significantly expanded both in SARS-CoV-2 spike wells and in at least one common cold coronavirus spike condition. CDR3 similarity was assessed by Levenshtein distance with the stringdist R package, and unrooted trees were built with ape in R 3.6.1. Not all clones reach the TCRdb copy of this immuneACCESS table, which keeps in-frame sequences only. Checked studies attribute under half of the gap to unresolved V genes and leave the rest unexplained. V and J calls and clone size are given by that table; D and trimming were obtained from the DNA. The sample profile shows 30,000 or so clones; approximately 71% of them were found once. The ten top clones hold approximately 8.7% of the sample.

With regard to this clone: Its target antigen remains unknown. Per-base qualities were not stored, and no clone one base away is much larger.

In the ViraFEST assay, PBMC were stimulated with viral peptide pools, and antigen-specific CD4+ T cell clonotypes were then identified by expansion using TCR sequencing. After approximately 11 days of culture, CD4+ T cells were isolated with the EasySep CD4+ T cell isolation kit. Each participant got two doses of an mRNA SARS-CoV-2 vaccine, either BNT162b2 or mRNA-1273. Negative nucleocapsid antibody results before and after vaccination confirmed that the healthy vaccine recipients had no prior SARS-CoV-2 infection. Each well held roughly 2 million PBMC cultured in IMDM containing approximately 5.3% human AB serum, around 9.3 IU/ml IL-2 and gentamicin, along with about 9.5 ug/ml peptides. On days 3 and 7, half of the culture medium was replaced with fresh IL-2-containing medium. Unless otherwise noted, each peptide stimulation condition was cultured in triplicate wells. PBMC were separated from whole blood using Ficoll-Paque Plus gradient centrifugation and were then either cryopreserved at -140C or used fresh. The spike proteins of SARS-CoV-2 and of the common cold coronaviruses HCoV-NL63, HCoV-OC43 and HCoV-229E were spanned by overlapping peptide pools. The QIAamp micro DNA kit was used to extract genomic DNA from the cultured CD4+ T cells.

General study outcomes and caveats: At late post-vaccination timepoints, both infection-induced and vaccine-induced clones showed marked clonal contraction, consistent with waning T cell responses. Limitations of the study were the small number of convalescent patients and the absence of early post-infection timepoints. In healthy vaccine recipients, vaccine-induced clones were almost all SARS-CoV-2 mono-reactive, with only 1 of 255 cross-reactive with common cold coronaviruses.

Reading from cysteine to phenylalanine, the CDR3 counts 16 amino acids. The retained sequence is limited to the CDR3, 48 bases, with the frame set at the first base. V lost 2 bases and J lost 6 bases, and the count of bases not matched to a germline gene is 8. For CDR1 and CDR2, the germline V gene lists MNHNS and SASEGT. The clonotype comes from a human donor who received a COVID-19 vaccine. The sample here was CD4+ T cells from PBMCs cultured with HCoV-NL63 spike peptides, taken after COVID-19 vaccination. Interpreted using the paper, the cell subset or site label stands for: HCoV-NL63 spike overlapping peptide pool stimulation. The rearranged segments are TRBV6-1 and TRBJ1-1; 11 of the junction bases match TRBD1. In nucleotide form, the sequence is TGTGCCAGCAGTGAAACACCGGGACAGGGGGGCTCTGAAGCTTTCTTT. Translated, it gives CASSETPGQGGSEAFF.